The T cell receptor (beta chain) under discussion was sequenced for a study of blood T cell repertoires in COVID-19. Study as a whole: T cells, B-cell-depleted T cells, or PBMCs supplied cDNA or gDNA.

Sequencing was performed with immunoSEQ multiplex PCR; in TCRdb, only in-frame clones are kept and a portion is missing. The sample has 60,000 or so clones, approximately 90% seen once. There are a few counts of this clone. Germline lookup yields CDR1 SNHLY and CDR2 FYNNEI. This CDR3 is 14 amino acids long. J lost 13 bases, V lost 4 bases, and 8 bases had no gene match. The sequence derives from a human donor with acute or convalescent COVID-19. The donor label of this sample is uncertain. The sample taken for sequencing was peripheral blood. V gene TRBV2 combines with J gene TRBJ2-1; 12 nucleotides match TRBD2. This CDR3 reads CASSVGTSGGKQFF. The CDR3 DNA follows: TGTGCCAGCAGTGTTGGAACTAGCGGGGGGAAACAGTTCTTC.